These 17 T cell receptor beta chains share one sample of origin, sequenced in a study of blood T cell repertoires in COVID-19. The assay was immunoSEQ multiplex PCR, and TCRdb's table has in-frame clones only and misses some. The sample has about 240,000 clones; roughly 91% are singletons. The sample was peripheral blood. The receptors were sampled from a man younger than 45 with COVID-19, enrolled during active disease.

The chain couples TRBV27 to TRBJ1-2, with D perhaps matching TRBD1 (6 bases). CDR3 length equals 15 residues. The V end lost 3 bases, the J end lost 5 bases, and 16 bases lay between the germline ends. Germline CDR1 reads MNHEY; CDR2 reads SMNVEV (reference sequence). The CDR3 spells CASSFRPGVVYGYTF. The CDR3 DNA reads TGTGCCAGCAGTTTCCGCCCAGGGGTGGTATATGGCTACACCTTC.

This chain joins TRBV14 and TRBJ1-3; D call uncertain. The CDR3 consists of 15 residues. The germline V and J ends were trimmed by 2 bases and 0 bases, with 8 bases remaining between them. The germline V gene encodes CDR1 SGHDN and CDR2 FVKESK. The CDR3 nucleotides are TGTGCCAGCAGCCAATATACCTACTCTGGAAACACCATATATTTT. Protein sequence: CASSQYTYSGNTIYF. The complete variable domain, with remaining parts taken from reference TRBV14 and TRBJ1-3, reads EAGVTQFPSHSVIEKGQTVTLRCDPISGHDNLYWYRRVMGKEIKFLLHFVKESKQDESGMPNNRFLAERTGGTYSTLKVQPAELEDSGVYFCASSQYTYSGNTIYFGEGSWLTVV.

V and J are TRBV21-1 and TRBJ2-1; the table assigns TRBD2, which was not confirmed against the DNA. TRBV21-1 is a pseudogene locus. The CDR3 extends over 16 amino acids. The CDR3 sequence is CASSIRTSGYYNEQFF. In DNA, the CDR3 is TGTGCCAGCAGCATCCGGACTAGCGGTTACTATAATGAGCAGTTCTTC.

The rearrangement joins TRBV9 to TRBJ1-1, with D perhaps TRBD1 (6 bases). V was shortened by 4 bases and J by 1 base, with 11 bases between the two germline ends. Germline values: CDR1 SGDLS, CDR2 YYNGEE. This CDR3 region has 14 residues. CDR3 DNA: TGTGCCAGCAGCCCCGGACAGACGAACACTGAAGCTTTCTTT. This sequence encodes CASSPGQTNTEAFF.

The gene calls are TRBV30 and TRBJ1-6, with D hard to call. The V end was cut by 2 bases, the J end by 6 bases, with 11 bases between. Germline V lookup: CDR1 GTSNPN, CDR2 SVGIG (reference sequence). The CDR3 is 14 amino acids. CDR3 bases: TGTGCCTGGAGTAGCGGCTCGAGTAATTCACCCCTCCACTTT. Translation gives CAWSSGSSNSPLHF.

CDR3 coding DNA: TGTGCCAGCAGCTCACCAGGGGGCCAGACTGAAGCTTTCTTT. It codes for CASSSPGGQTEAFF. V gene TRBV11-1 combines with J gene TRBJ1-1, with 8 bases lining up with TRBD1. Germline V lookup: CDR1 SGHAT, CDR2 FQDESV (reference sequence). V trimming: 4 bases; J trimming: 5 bases; junction bases outside the gene matches: 6. This CDR3 spans 14 amino acids.

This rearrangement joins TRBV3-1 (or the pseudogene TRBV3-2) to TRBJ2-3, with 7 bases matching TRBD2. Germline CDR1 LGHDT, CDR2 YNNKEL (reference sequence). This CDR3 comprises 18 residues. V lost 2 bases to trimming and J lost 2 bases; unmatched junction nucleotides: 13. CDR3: CASSQPYGERGFTDTQYF. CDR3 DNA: TGTGCCAGCAGCCAACCCTACGGCGAGCGGGGTTTCACAGATACGCAGTATTTT.

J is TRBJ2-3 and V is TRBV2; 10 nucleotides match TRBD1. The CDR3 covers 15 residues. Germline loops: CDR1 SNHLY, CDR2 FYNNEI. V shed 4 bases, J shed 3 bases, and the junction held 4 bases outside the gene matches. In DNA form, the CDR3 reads TGTGCCAGCAGTGCGGACAGGGGGAAGACAGATACGCAGTATTTT. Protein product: CASSADRGKTDTQYF.

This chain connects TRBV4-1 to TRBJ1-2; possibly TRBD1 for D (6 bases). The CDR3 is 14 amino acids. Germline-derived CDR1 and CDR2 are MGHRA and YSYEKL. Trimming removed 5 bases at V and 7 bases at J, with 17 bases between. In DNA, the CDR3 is TGCGCCAGCAGCTCTGAGGGGGGGTCCTTTGGCTACACCTTC. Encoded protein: CASSSEGGSFGYTF.

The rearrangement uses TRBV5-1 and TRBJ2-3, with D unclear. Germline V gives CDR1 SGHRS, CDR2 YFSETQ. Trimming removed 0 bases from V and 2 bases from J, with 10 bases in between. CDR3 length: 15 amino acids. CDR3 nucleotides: TGCGCCAGCAGCTTGGACCTAACCAACACAGATACGCAGTATTTT. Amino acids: CASSLDLTNTDTQYF. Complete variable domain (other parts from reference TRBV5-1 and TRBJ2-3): KAGVTQTPRYLIKTRGQQVTLSCSPISGHRSVSWYQQTPGQGLQFLFEYFSETQRNKGNFPGRFSGRQFSNSRSEMNVSTLELGDSALYLCASSLDLTNTDTQYFGPGTRLTVL.

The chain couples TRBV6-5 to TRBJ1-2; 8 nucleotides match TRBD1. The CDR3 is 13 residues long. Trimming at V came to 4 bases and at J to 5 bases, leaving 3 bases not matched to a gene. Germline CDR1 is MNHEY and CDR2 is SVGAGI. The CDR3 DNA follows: TGTGCCAGCAGTTTGGACAGGGCATATGGCTACACCTTC. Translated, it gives CASSLDRAYGYTF.

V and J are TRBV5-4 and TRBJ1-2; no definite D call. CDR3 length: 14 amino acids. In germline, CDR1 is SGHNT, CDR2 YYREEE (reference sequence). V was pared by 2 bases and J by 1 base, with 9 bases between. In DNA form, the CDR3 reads TGTGCCAGCAGCTTAGTGGGCTTTAACTATGGCTACACCTTC. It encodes CASSLVGFNYGYTF.

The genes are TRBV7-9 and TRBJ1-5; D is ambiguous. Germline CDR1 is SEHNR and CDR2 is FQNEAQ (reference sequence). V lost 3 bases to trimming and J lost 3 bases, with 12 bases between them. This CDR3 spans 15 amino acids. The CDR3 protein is CASSFASLDNQPQHF. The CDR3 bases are TGTGCCAGCAGCTTTGCCAGTCTTGACAATCAGCCCCAGCATTTT.

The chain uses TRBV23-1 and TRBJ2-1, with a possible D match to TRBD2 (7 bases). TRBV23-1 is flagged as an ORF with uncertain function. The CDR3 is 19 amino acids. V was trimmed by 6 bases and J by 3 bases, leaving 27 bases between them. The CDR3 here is CASSDPGVGGPIGYNEQFF. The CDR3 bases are TGCGCCAGCAGCGACCCCGGGGTGGGGGGGCCGATAGGCTACAATGAGCAGTTCTTC.

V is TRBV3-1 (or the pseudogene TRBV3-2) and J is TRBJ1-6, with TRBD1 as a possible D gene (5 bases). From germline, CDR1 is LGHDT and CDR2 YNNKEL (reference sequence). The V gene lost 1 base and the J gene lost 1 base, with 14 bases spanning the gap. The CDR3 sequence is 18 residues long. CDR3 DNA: TGTGCCAGCAGCCAAGTTATGTCACAGGTATCCTATAATTCACCCCTCCACTTT. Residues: CASSQVMSQVSYNSPLHF.

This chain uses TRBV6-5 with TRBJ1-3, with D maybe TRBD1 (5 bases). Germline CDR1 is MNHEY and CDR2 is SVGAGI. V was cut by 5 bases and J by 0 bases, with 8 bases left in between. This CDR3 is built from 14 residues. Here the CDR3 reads CASSTGDSGNTIYF. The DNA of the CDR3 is TGTGCCAGCAGTACAGGTGACTCTGGAAACACCATATATTTT.

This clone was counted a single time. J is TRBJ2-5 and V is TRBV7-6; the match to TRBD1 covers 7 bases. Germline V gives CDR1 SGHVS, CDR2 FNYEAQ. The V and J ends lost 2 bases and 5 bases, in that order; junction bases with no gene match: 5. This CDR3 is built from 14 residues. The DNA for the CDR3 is TGTGCCAGCAGCTTAACAGGGGCAGGGGAGACCCAGTACTTC. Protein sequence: CASSLTGAGETQYF. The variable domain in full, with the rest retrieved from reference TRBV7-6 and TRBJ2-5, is GAGVSQSPRYKVTKRGQDVALRCDPISGHVSLYWYRQALGQGPEFLTYFNYEAQQDKSGLPNDRFSAERPEGSISTLTIQRTEQRDSAMYRCASSLTGAGETQYFGPGTRLLVL.